This is a list of T cell receptor beta chains from one sample in a study of blood T cells in healthy people across ages. Using its own MiXCR run on the 5' RACE reads, TCRdb lists one record per CDR3 protein. The table has some 710,000 distinct CDR3 sequences, about a fifth seen once. Sequencing used blood. The receptors stem from a man in his 70s in good health. CDR3s include the opening cysteine and the closing phenylalanine or tryptophan. A D gene is named only where the DNA matches it firmly. The listing skips clone size in some rows; elsewhere it reads once, few, many or a size class.

size: .; J: TRBJ2-3; V: TRBV5-6; D: TRBD1; CDR3: CASRYLDRGFDDTQYF; DNA: TGTGCCAGCAGATACTTGGACAGGGGGTTTGATGATACGCAGTATTTT
size: .; J: TRBJ1-2; V: TRBV6-5; D: .; CDR3: CASRFRGNGYTF; DNA: TGTGCCAGCAGGTTCAGGGGTAATGGCTACACCTTC
size: .; J: TRBJ2-3; V: TRBV5-1; D: .; CDR3: CASSLGGIMGSDTQYF; DNA: TGCGCCAGCAGCTTGGGGGGCATCATGGGGTCAGATACGCAGTATTTT
size: few; J: TRBJ2-5; V: TRBV3-1; D: .; CDR3: CASSRLGTQYF; DNA: TGTGCCAGCAGCCGGCTCGGGACCCAGTACTTC
size: .; J: TRBJ1-1; V: TRBV5-6; D: .; CDR3: CASSPDRSLGGTEAFF; DNA: TGTGCCAGCAGCCCCGATCGGAGCCTGGGGGGCACTGAAGCTTTCTTT
size: few; J: TRBJ2-3; V: TRBV15; D: .; CDR3: CATSSWGSLGVADTQYF; DNA: TGTGCCACCAGCTCATGGGGATCCCTAGGAGTTGCAGATACGCAGTATTTT
size: .; J: TRBJ2-3; V: TRBV24-1; D: TRBD2; CDR3: CATSSRGGATQYF; DNA: TGTGCCACCAGTTCCCGGGGGGGTGCTACGCAGTATTTT
size: few; J: TRBJ1-1; V: TRBV7-2; D: .; CDR3: CASSLEHRAATEAFF; DNA: TGTGCCAGCAGCTTAGAGCACAGGGCGGCCACTGAAGCTTTCTTT
size: .; J: TRBJ2-3; V: TRBV2; D: .; CDR3: CASSEAGGRTQYF; DNA: TGTGCCAGCAGTGAAGCGGGCGGAAGAACGCAGTATTTT
size: few; J: TRBJ1-3; V: TRBV28; D: .; CDR3: CASSPVSSGNTIYF; DNA: TGTGCCAGCAGCCCCGTTAGCTCTGGAAACACCATATATTTT
size: few; J: TRBJ2-7; V: TRBV5-1; D: TRBD2; CDR3: CASRYSGAYEQYF; DNA: TGCGCCAGCAGATATAGCGGGGCCTACGAGCAGTACTTC
size: .; J: TRBJ2-7; V: TRBV5-6; D: TRBD2; CDR3: CASRHLAGASYEQYF; DNA: TGTGCCAGCAGGCACCTAGCGGGGGCCTCCTACGAGCAGTACTTC
size: .; J: TRBJ2-1; V: TRBV12-3/TRBV12-4; D: TRBD2; CDR3: CASSPAGVRPNEQFF; DNA: TGTGCCAGCAGTCCCGCGGGAGTACGGCCCAATGAGCAGTTCTTC
size: few; J: TRBJ2-3; V: TRBV5-1; D: .; CDR3: CASSFGGGVPDTQYF; DNA: TGCGCCAGCAGCTTCGGGGGCGGGGTGCCAGATACGCAGTATTTT
size: few; J: TRBJ2-3; V: TRBV6-5; D: .; CDR3: CASSHLQGGGGTQYF; DNA: TGTGCCAGCAGTCACCTGCAGGGTGGGGGAGGTACGCAGTATTTT
size: few; J: TRBJ1-2; V: TRBV20-1; D: TRBD1; CDR3: CSARDRVANYGYTF; DNA: TGCAGTGCTAGGGACAGGGTTGCTAACTATGGCTACACCTTC
size: .; J: TRBJ2-3; V: TRBV3-1; D: TRBD2; CDR3: CASSHWTSGSYMQYF; DNA: TGTGCCAGCAGCCACTGGACTAGCGGGAGTTATATGCAGTATTTT
size: few; J: TRBJ2-1; V: TRBV6-1; D: TRBD2; CDR3: CASSPSPTSGRKDEQFF; DNA: TGTGCCAGTAGCCCTTCTCCGACTAGCGGGAGGAAGGATGAGCAGTTCTTC
size: many; J: TRBJ2-7; V: TRBV20-1; D: .; CDR3: CSARGQGAYEQYF; DNA: TGCAGTGCTAGAGGCCAGGGCGCCTACGAGCAGTACTTC
size: .; J: TRBJ2-3; V: TRBV20-1; D: .; CDR3: CSARESPGWVTQYF; DNA: TGCAGTGCTAGAGAAAGCCCAGGCTGGGTTACGCAGTATTTT
size: .; J: TRBJ2-1; V: TRBV3-1; D: TRBD2; CDR3: CASRLLAGGLNEQFF; DNA: TGTGCCAGCAGGCTCCTAGCGGGGGGGCTAAATGAGCAGTTCTTC
size: .; J: TRBJ1-1; V: TRBV3-1; D: .; CDR3: CASSQIARNTEAFF; DNA: TGTGCCAGCAGCCAGATCGCCAGGAACACTGAAGCTTTCTTT
size: few; J: TRBJ2-3; V: TRBV29-1; D: .; CDR3: CSVVGLSDTQYF; DNA: TGCAGCGTGGTGGGTCTATCAGATACGCAGTATTTT
size: few; J: TRBJ2-1; V: TRBV29-1; D: .; CDR3: CSVVRPGPDNEQFF; DNA: TGCAGCGTTGTTCGGCCGGGTCCGGACAATGAGCAGTTCTTC
size: many; J: TRBJ2-7; V: TRBV28; D: .; CDR3: CASGRYHEQYF; DNA: TGTGCCAGCGGGCGGTACCACGAGCAGTACTTC
size: .; J: TRBJ1-1; V: TRBV27; D: .; CDR3: CASSLRYRGEEGTEAFF; DNA: TGTGCCAGCAGTTTACGGTACCGGGGAGAAGAGGGCACTGAAGCTTTCTTT
size: .; J: TRBJ2-5; V: TRBV11-3; D: .; CDR3: CASSLGEVAQYF; DNA: TGTGCCAGCAGCTTAGGGGAGGTGGCCCAGTACTTC
size: many; J: TRBJ2-1; V: TRBV7-2; D: TRBD2; CDR3: CASSFKGLAGGSYNEQFF; DNA: TGTGCCAGCAGCTTTAAGGGACTAGCGGGAGGCTCCTACAATGAGCAGTTCTTC
size: few; J: TRBJ1-1; V: TRBV7-2; D: .; CDR3: CASIPGGTNTEAFF; DNA: TGTGCCAGCATCCCGGGGGGGACGAACACTGAAGCTTTCTTT
size: few; J: TRBJ2-5; V: TRBV11-2; D: .; CDR3: CASSLDPQGSETQYF; DNA: TGTGCCAGCAGCTTAGATCCTCAGGGATCAGAGACCCAGTACTTC
size: .; J: TRBJ1-2; V: TRBV12-3/TRBV12-4; D: TRBD1; CDR3: CASSATSGGTGEYGYTF; DNA: TGTGCCAGCAGCGCCACCTCAGGAGGGACAGGGGAGTATGGCTACACCTTC
size: .; J: TRBJ2-7; V: TRBV5-1; D: .; CDR3: CASSLMGYEQYF; DNA: TGCGCCAGCAGCTTGATGGGCTACGAGCAGTACTTC
size: few; J: TRBJ2-3; V: TRBV10-3; D: TRBD2; CDR3: CAAKGGTSGATDTQYF; DNA: TGTGCCGCCAAAGGAGGGACTAGCGGGGCAACAGATACGCAGTATTTT
size: .; J: TRBJ2-4; V: TRBV29-1; D: .; CDR3: CSVEGVRGAKNIQYF; DNA: TGCAGCGTTGAAGGGGTCAGGGGAGCCAAAAACATTCAGTACTTC
size: .; J: TRBJ1-5; V: TRBV6-5; D: .; CDR3: CASSYGPTGTNQPQHF; DNA: TGTGCCAGCAGTTATGGGCCTACAGGGACCAATCAGCCCCAGCATTTT
size: .; J: TRBJ2-1; V: TRBV21-1; D: .; CDR3: CASSKALQRGGQSSYNEQFF; DNA: TGTGCCAGCAGCAAAGCGCTCCAGCGGGGGGGTCAGAGCTCCTACAATGAGCAGTTCTTC
size: few; J: TRBJ1-2; V: TRBV14; D: .; CDR3: CASSQASNYGYTF; DNA: TGTGCCAGCAGCCAAGCCTCAAACTATGGCTACACCTTC
size: many; J: TRBJ1-1; V: TRBV12-3/TRBV12-4; D: .; CDR3: CASSPQLGWTEAFF; DNA: TGTGCCAGCAGTCCACAGCTGGGTTGGACTGAAGCTTTCTTT
size: few; J: TRBJ2-3; V: TRBV7-9; D: TRBD1; CDR3: CASSTRDRSTDTQYF; DNA: TGTGCCAGCAGCACCCGGGACAGATCCACAGATACGCAGTATTTT
size: few; J: TRBJ2-1; V: TRBV12-3/TRBV12-4; D: .; CDR3: CASSFAGSEQFF; DNA: TGTGCCAGCAGTTTCGCGGGGAGCGAGCAGTTCTTC
size: .; J: TRBJ1-1; V: TRBV5-1; D: TRBD1; CDR3: CASSLEGALTEASF; DNA: TGCGCCAGCAGCTTGGAGGGGGCCCTCACTGAAGCTTCCTTT
size: few; J: TRBJ2-5; V: TRBV5-1; D: .; CDR3: CASSLVRADQETQYF; DNA: TGCGCCAGCAGCTTGGTAAGGGCAGACCAAGAGACCCAGTACTTC
size: .; J: TRBJ2-2; V: TRBV6-5; D: .; CDR3: CASSRGTEDFGELFF; DNA: TGTGCCAGCAGTCGTGGGACGGAGGACTTCGGGGAGCTGTTTTTT
size: few; J: TRBJ1-3; V: TRBV7-2; D: .; CDR3: CASSFSQGSSGNTIYF; DNA: TGTGCCAGCAGCTTTAGTCAGGGGAGCTCTGGAAACACCATATATTTT
size: few; J: TRBJ2-4; V: TRBV4-1; D: TRBD2; CDR3: CASSQVKRDGAKNVQYF; DNA: TGCGCCAGCAGCCAAGTCAAGCGGGACGGTGCCAAAAACGTTCAGTACTTC
size: .; J: TRBJ2-1; V: TRBV24-1; D: TRBD2; CDR3: CATSPLAGVDNEQFF; DNA: TGTGCCACCAGCCCGCTAGCGGGAGTCGACAATGAGCAGTTCTTC
size: .; J: TRBJ2-7; V: TRBV5-1; D: TRBD1; CDR3: CASSFQRDSSYEQYF; DNA: TGCGCCAGCAGCTTTCAGAGGGACAGTTCCTACGAGCAGTACTTC
size: many; J: TRBJ2-1; V: TRBV29-1; D: TRBD2; CDR3: CSVEFLAGAYNEQFF; DNA: TGCAGCGTTGAATTTTTAGCGGGGGCCTACAATGAGCAGTTCTTC
size: .; J: TRBJ1-5; V: TRBV20-1; D: .; CDR3: CSAPDRPNQPQHF; DNA: TGCAGTGCTCCTGACAGGCCCAATCAGCCCCAGCATTTT
size: .; J: TRBJ1-1; V: TRBV6-2/TRBV6-3; D: TRBD1; CDR3: CASNQGANTEAFF; DNA: TGTGCCAGCAATCAGGGGGCGAACACTGAAGCTTTCTTT
size: many; J: TRBJ1-2; V: TRBV4-1; D: .; CDR3: CASSQDPRPRYDGYTF; DNA: TGCGCCAGCAGCCAAGATCCGAGACCTCGTTACGATGGCTACACCTTC
size: .; J: TRBJ2-3; V: TRBV6-5; D: .; CDR3: CASSYRWDYTQYF; DNA: TGTGCCAGCAGTTATAGGTGGGACTATACGCAGTATTTT
size: few; J: TRBJ1-1; V: TRBV7-9; D: TRBD1; CDR3: CASSRGQAPTEAFF; DNA: TGTGCCAGCAGCCGCGGACAGGCTCCGACTGAAGCTTTCTTT
size: .; J: TRBJ1-3; V: TRBV7-9; D: TRBD1; CDR3: CASSPQGARGNTIYF; DNA: TGTGCCAGCAGCCCCCAGGGGGCTCGTGGAAACACCATATATTTT
size: few; J: TRBJ2-1; V: TRBV29-1; D: .; CDR3: CSLRGGFNEQFF; DNA: TGCAGCTTGAGAGGGGGGTTCAATGAGCAGTTCTTC